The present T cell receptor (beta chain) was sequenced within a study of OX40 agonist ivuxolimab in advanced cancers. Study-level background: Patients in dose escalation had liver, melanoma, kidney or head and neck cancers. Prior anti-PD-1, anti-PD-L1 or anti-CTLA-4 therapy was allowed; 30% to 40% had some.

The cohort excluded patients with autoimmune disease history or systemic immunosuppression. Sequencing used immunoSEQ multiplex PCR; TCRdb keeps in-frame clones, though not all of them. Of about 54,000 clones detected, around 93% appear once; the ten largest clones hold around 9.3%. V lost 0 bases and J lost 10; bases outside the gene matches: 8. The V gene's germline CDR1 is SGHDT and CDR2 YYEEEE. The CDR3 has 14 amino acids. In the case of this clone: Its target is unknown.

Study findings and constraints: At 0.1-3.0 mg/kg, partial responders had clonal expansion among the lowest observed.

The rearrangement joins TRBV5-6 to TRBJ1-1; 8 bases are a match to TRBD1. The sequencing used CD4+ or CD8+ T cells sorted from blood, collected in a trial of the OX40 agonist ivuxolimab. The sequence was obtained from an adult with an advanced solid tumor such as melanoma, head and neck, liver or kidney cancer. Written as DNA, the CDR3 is TGTGCCAGCAGCTTGGTGACAGGGGTGGCGAGAGCTTTCTTT. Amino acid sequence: CASSLVTGVARAFF.